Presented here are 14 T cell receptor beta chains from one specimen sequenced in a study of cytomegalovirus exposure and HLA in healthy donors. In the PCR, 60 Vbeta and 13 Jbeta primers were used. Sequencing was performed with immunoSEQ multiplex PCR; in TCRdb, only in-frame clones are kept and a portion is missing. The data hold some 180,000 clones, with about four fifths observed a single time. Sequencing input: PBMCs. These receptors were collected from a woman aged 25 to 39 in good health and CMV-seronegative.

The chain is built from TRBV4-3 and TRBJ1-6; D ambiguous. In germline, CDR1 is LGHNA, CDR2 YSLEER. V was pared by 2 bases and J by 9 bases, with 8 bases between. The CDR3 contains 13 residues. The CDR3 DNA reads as TGCGCCAGCAGCCAATGGCGCGGTTCACCCCTCCACTTT. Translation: CASSQWRGSPLHF.

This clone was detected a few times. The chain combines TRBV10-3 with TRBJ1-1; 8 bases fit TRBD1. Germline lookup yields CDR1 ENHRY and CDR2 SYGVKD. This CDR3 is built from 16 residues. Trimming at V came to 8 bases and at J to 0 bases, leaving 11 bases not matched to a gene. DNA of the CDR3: TGTGCCATCCGAGGGGGCAGGGGGCAGATGAACACTGAAGCTTTCTTT. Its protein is CAIRGGRGQMNTEAFF.

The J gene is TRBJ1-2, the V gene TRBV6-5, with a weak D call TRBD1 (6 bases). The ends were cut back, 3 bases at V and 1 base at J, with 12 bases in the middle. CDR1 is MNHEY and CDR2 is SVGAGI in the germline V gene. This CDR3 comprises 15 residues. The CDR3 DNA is TGTGCCAGCAGTTATTTCCAACAGGGTAACTATGGCTACACCTTC. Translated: CASSYFQQGNYGYTF.

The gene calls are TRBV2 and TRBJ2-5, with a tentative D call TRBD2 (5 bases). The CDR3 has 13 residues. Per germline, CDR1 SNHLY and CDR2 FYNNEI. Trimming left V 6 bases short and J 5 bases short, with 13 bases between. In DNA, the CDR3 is TGTGCCAGCAGCGCCGGGATCGGGGAGACCCAGTACTTC. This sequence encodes CASSAGIGETQYF.

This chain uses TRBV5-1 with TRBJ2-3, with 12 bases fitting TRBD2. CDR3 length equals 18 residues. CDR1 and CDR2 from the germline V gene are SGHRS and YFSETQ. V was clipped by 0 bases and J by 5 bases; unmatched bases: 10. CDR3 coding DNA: TGCGCCAGCAGCTTGGGACTAGCGGGGGCCCAAAGAGGAGATACGCAGTATTTT. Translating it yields CASSLGLAGAQRGDTQYF.

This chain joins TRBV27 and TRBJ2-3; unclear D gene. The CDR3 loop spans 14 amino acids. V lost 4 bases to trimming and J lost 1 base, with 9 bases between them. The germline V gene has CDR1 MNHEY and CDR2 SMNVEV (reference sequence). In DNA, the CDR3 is TGTGCCAGCAGTTACGGGTGGGGCACAGATACGCAGTATTTT. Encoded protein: CASSYGWGTDTQYF.

The CDR3 DNA follows: TGCGCCAGCAGCTCTGGGACTAGCGGGGCGGAGTTCTTC. Protein: CASSSGTSGAEFF. The rearrangement uses TRBV5-1 and TRBJ2-1; 13 bases fit TRBD2. The V gene's germline CDR1 is SGHRS and CDR2 YFSETQ. V lost 3 bases, J lost 14 bases, and 5 bases stayed unmatched. The length of the CDR3 is 13 residues.

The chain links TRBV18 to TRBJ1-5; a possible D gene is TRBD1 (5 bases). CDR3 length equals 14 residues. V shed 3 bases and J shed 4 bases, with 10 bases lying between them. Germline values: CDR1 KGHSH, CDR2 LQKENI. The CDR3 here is CASSPSGLNQPQHF. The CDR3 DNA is TGTGCCAGCTCACCTTCAGGGTTGAATCAGCCCCAGCATTTT.

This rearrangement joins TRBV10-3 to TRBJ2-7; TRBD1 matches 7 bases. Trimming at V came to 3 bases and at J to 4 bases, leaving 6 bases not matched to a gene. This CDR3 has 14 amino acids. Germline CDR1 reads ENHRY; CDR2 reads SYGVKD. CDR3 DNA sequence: TGTGCCATCAGTGACGTCGGGACAGTTTACGAGCAGTACTTC. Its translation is CAISDVGTVYEQYF.

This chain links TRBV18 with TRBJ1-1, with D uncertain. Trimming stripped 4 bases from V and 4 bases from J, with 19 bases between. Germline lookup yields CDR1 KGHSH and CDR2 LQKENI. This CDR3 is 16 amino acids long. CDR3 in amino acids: CASSLGSLIRGTEAFF. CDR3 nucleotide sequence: TGTGCCAGCTCACTGGGAAGTTTGATTCGGGGCACTGAAGCTTTCTTT.

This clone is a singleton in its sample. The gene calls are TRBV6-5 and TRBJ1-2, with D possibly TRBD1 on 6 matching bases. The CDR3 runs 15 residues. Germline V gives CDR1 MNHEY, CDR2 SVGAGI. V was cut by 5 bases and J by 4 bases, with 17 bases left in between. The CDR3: CASSTPGAGAYGYTF. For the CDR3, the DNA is TGTGCCAGCAGTACCCCAGGGGCTGGTGCCTATGGCTACACCTTC.

CDR3 residues: CASSQAQAGGDTQYF. The DNA of the CDR3 is TGTGCCAGCAGCCAGGCACAGGCGGGGGGAGATACGCAGTATTTT. The chain links TRBV4-2 to TRBJ2-3; 8 nucleotides line up with TRBD2. The V and J ends lost 3 bases and 5 bases, in that order; junction bases with no gene match: 7. The CDR3 sequence is 15 residues long. CDR1 LGHNA and CDR2 YNFKEQ come from the germline V gene.

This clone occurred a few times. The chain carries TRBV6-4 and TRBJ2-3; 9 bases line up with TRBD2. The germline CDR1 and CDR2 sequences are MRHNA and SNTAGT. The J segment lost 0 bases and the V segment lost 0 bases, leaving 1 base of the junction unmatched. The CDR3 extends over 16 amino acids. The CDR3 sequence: CASSDSTSGSTDTQYF. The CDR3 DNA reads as TGTGCCAGCAGTGACTCGACTAGCGGTAGCACAGATACGCAGTATTTT.

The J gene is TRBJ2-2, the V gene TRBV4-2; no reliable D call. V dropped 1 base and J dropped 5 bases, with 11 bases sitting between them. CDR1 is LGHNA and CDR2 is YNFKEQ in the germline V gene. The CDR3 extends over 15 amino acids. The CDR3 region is CASSQGAPGTGELFF. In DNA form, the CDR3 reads TGTGCCAGCAGCCAAGGGGCTCCTGGGACCGGGGAGCTGTTTTTT.